This TCR beta chain was profiled in a study of blood T cell repertoires in COVID-19. In the study overall: Sites across the United States, Italy and Spain contributed samples from acute and convalescent COVID-19. In each case, the material was cDNA or gDNA derived from T cells, B-cell-depleted T cells, or PBMCs.

Original handling: Amplification with reference gene primers provided the estimates of nucleated cell counts. Some clones are missing from TCRdb's copy, which holds only in-frame ones; the method was immunoSEQ multiplex PCR. That table furnishes V, J and clone size, whereas the DNA furnished D and trimming. Among some 300,000 clones listed, around nine tenths were seen once. The V gene's germline CDR1 is MNHEY and CDR2 SVGAGI. V lost 2 bases to trimming and J lost 5 bases, with 9 bases between them. The CDR3 loop spans 13 amino acids. Sequenced input: peripheral blood. The V gene is TRBV6-5, the J gene TRBJ1-2; D is uncertain. This clonotype originated in a man in his 70s with acute or convalescent COVID-19. The CDR3 DNA sequence: TGTGCCAGCAGTTACGGCAGGAAGTATGGCTACACCTTC. This translates into CASSYGRKYGYTF.